This T cell receptor (beta chain) was sequenced during a study of vaccination and CD4 T cells after COVID-19. Across the whole study: Every participant had a vaccine, which was either BNT162b2 or mRNA-1273, given in two doses.

Cultured CD4+ T cell DNA underwent sequencing with the Oncomine TCR Beta short-read assay. TCRdb independently ran MiXCR on the PCR reads; one entry per CDR3 protein. The sample lists under 25,000 distinct CDR3 sequences; about four fifths were seen once. Treatment specified: roughly 11-day PBMC culture with coronavirus spike peptide pools or control peptides (ViraFEST assay). Cultures used some 2 million PBMCs per well, approximately 9.2 IU/ml IL-2 and roughly 9 ug/ml peptides. There are 14 residues in the CDR3. Germline loops: CDR1 DFQATT, CDR2 SNEGSKA (reference sequence). The trim removed 3 bases at V and 5 bases at J, leaving 8 bases unmatched. On this clonotype: As yet, its antigen is unknown.

This specimen was CD4+ T cells from blood, cultured in vitro, taken after SARS-CoV-2 vaccination. V is TRBV20-1 and J is TRBJ1-1; 8 bases match TRBD1. This sequence originates from a human donor who received a COVID-19 vaccine. The CDR3 is CSARRPGGETEAFF. In nucleotides, the CDR3 is TGCAGTGCTAGGCGGCCAGGGGGCGAAACTGAAGCTTTCTTT.